Following are 4 T cell receptor beta chains from one sample sequenced in a study of shared clonotypes between healthy human individuals. Sequenced by immunoSEQ multiplex PCR; TCRdb stores in-frame clones only, minus some. The sample shows roughly 2,500,000 clones, roughly 93% of them seen only once. Material for sequencing was naive CD4+ T cells from PBMCs. The sample's subset: CD45RA+ positively selected. These receptors came from a young man in good health. Some clones in this sample may be carry-over from other donors' samples.

This rearrangement joins TRBV11-2 to TRBJ1-4, with D possibly TRBD1 on 5 matching bases. Trimming removed 0 bases at V and 7 bases at J, with 12 bases between. This CDR3 is built from 15 residues. Germline CDR1 and CDR2: SGHAT and FQNNGV. The CDR3, as DNA: TGTGCCAGCAGCTTAGATGGGCAGGGATCTGAAAAACTGTTTTTT. Its protein is CASSLDGQGSEKLFF.

The rearrangement joins TRBV28 to TRBJ1-1; 8 bases match TRBD1. The germline V gene has CDR1 MDHEN and CDR2 SYDVKM. Losses at the gene ends were 3 bases for V and 7 bases for J; bases not matched to a gene: 4. There are 13 residues in the CDR3. The CDR3 region is CASSLGTGLEAFF. CDR3 sequence (DNA): TGTGCCAGCAGTTTGGGGACAGGCCTTGAAGCTTTCTTT.

J is TRBJ2-5 and V is TRBV18, with D perhaps TRBD2 (6 bases). The CDR3 extends over 17 amino acids. V shed 3 bases and J shed 3 bases, with 20 bases lying between them. Per the germline V gene, CDR1 is KGHSH and CDR2 is LQKENI. In DNA, the CDR3 is TGTGCCAGCTCACCTTCCGGGGACTCCAATAGGAAAGAGACCCAGTACTTC. Protein: CASSPSGDSNRKETQYF.

The chain is built from TRBV6-5 and TRBJ2-4; maybe TRBD2 (5 bases). Germline CDR1 MNHEY, CDR2 SVGAGI. There are 14 residues in the CDR3. The germline V and J ends were trimmed by 4 bases and 9 bases, with 16 bases remaining between them. DNA of the CDR3: TGTGCCAGCAGTTCCCCCCTCAGCGGTGGCATTCAGTACTTC. This sequence encodes CASSSPLSGGIQYF.